This T cell receptor (beta chain) was retrieved from a study of blood T cell repertoires in COVID-19. By sample fraction, this clone is medium-sized. Trimming stripped 2 bases from V and 7 bases from J, with 12 bases between. The CDR3 has 14 residues. Looked up from germline, CDR1 is LGHDT and CDR2 is YNNKEL (reference sequence). Assay used: immunoSEQ multiplex PCR; TCRdb lists only in-frame clones, some missing. The sample lists about 42,000 clones; around 94% were seen once. This TCR came from a man aged 45 to 65 with active COVID-19. This sequence joins TRBV3-1 (or the pseudogene TRBV3-2) and TRBJ1-5, with unresolved D. Sequenced material: peripheral blood. Here the CDR3 DNA reads TGTGCCAGCAGCCAAATTGGGGAGGGACAGCCCCAGCATTTT. This codes for CASSQIGEGQPQHF.